Below are 31 T cell receptor beta chains sequenced from a single sample in a study of cytomegalovirus exposure and HLA in healthy donors. Measured with immunoSEQ multiplex PCR; TCRdb has only the in-frame clones, and not every one. Among about 130,000 clones listed, approximately 90% were seen once. The specimen sequenced was PBMCs. The source of these receptors is a woman in her twenties or thirties in good health and CMV-seropositive.

J is TRBJ2-3 and V is TRBV7-3, with 9 bases that match TRBD2. From germline, CDR1 is SGHTA and CDR2 FQGTGA. The CDR3 totals 16 residues. Trimming took 5 bases from V and 0 from J; bases not matched to a gene: 6. CDR3 sequence: CASSAGTSLSTDTQYF. The CDR3 nucleotides read TGTGCCAGCAGCGCCGGGACTAGCCTTAGCACAGATACGCAGTATTTT.

The rearrangement joins TRBV9 to TRBJ1-6; no clear D. The V gene's germline CDR1 is SGDLS and CDR2 YYNGEE. Deletions cut 0 bases from V and 5 bases from J, with 3 bases between. This CDR3 has 13 amino acids. CDR3 amino acids: CASSVANNSPLHF. In DNA form, the CDR3 reads TGTGCCAGCAGCGTAGCTAATAATTCACCCCTCCACTTT.

The rearrangement joins TRBV5-4 to TRBJ2-5; TRBD2 matches at 16 bases. The V gene end was trimmed by 7 bases and the J gene end by 2 bases; junction bases not matched to a gene: 8. Germline CDR1 is SGHNT and CDR2 is YYREEE (reference sequence). This CDR3 comprises 17 residues. CDR3 DNA: TGTGCCAGCGGGACTAGCGGGAGGGCCCTCGAACAAGAGACCCAGTACTTC. This sequence encodes CASGTSGRALEQETQYF.

V usage is TRBV2 and J usage is TRBJ2-5; D ambiguous. Germline V gene data show CDR1 as SNHLY and CDR2 as FYNNEI. This CDR3 spans 13 amino acids. V was trimmed by 4 bases and J by 4 bases, leaving 10 bases between them. The CDR3 nucleotides read TGTGCCAGCAGTGCCAGGTCTATAGAGACCCAGTACTTC. It codes for CASSARSIETQYF.

V usage is TRBV5-1 and J usage is TRBJ2-3, with TRBD1 identical over 10 bases. The CDR3 contains 14 residues. The V gene end was trimmed by 2 bases and the J gene end by 4 bases; junction bases not matched to a gene: 1. Looked up from germline, CDR1 is SGHRS and CDR2 is YFSETQ. The CDR3 sequence is CASSLGTGADTQYF. DNA of the CDR3: TGCGCCAGCAGCTTAGGGACAGGGGCAGATACGCAGTATTTT.

The J gene is TRBJ2-1, the V gene TRBV6-5; 9 positions match TRBD2. CDR3 length: 14 amino acids. Germline CDR1 reads MNHEY; CDR2 reads SVGAGI. Unmatched junction bases numbered 6, after V lost 8 bases and J lost 4 bases. The CDR3 DNA reads as TGTGCCAGCTCTCGGCTAGCGGGGTACAATGAGCAGTTCTTC. It codes for CASSRLAGYNEQFF.

This clone was detected only a few times. The chain has TRBV5-1 and TRBJ1-5; D is unresolved. This CDR3 has 13 residues. The germline gives CDR1 SGHRS, CDR2 YFSETQ. The ends were cut back, 1 base at V and 2 bases at J, with 4 bases in the middle. CDR3 nucleotide sequence: TGCGCCAGCAGCTTGATCGGCAATCAGCCCCAGCATTTT. It is translated as CASSLIGNQPQHF.

This chain joins TRBV18 and TRBJ1-2; D remains unclear. The germline V gene encodes CDR1 KGHSH and CDR2 LQKENI. This CDR3 has 12 amino acids. V was pared by 1 base and J by 7 bases, with 7 bases between. CDR3 in amino acids: CASSPLERGYTF. DNA for the CDR3: TGTGCCAGCTCACCACTTGAGCGTGGCTACACCTTC.

This sequence joins TRBV2 and TRBJ1-2, with 7 bases that match TRBD1. The CDR3 is 13 residues long. CDR1 and CDR2 (germline): SNHLY, FYNNEI. Trimming cost V 7 bases and J 5 bases; bases outside gene matches: 7. Here the CDR3 DNA reads TGTGCCAGCAAGAAGGGACAGACGTATGGCTACACCTTC. Translated: CASKKGQTYGYTF.

This chain joins TRBV13 and TRBJ2-2, with 9 nucleotides matching TRBD1. The CDR3 is made up of 16 amino acids. Germline V gene data show CDR1 as PRHDT and CDR2 as FYEKMQ (reference sequence). Trimming took 1 base from V and 3 from J; bases not matched to a gene: 3. The CDR3 bases are TGTGCCAGCAGCTTAGTCGGGACAGGGCACACCGGGGAGCTGTTTTTT. Protein product: CASSLVGTGHTGELFF.

The chain joins TRBV5-5 to TRBJ1-5; TRBD1 aligns across 10 bases. V trimming: 4 bases; J trimming: 7 bases; junction bases outside the gene matches: 5. Germline V gives CDR1 SGHKS, CDR2 YYEKEE (reference sequence). The CDR3 loop spans 14 amino acids. The CDR3 is CASSLGTGEQPQHF. In DNA, the CDR3 is TGTGCCAGCAGCCTAGGGACAGGGGAGCAGCCCCAGCATTTT. Combining the CDR3 with reference TRBV5-5 and TRBJ1-5 gives the whole variable domain DAGVTQSPTHLIKTRGQQVTLRCSPISGHKSVSWYQQVLGQGPQFIFQYYEKEERGRGNFPDRFSARQFPNYSSELNVNALLLGDSALYLCASSLGTGEQPQHFGDGTRLSIL.

The chain links TRBV2 to TRBJ1-1, with no clear D. Between the trimmed V and J ends, which lost 6 bases and 5 bases, there was a span of 13 bases. Germline CDR1 is SNHLY and CDR2 is FYNNEI. This CDR3 has 13 residues. DNA of the CDR3: TGTGCCAGCAGGACGACTGCGACGACTGAAGCTTTCTTT. Residues: CASRTTATTEAFF.

The rearrangement links TRBV20-1 to TRBJ2-7; 7 positions match TRBD2. Germline lookup yields CDR1 DFQATT and CDR2 SNEGSKA (reference sequence). There are 11 residues in the CDR3. V trimming: 3 bases; J trimming: 9 bases; junction bases outside the gene matches: 5. The CDR3 nucleotides are TGCAGTGCTAGCCTCCGGGGGGTGCAGTACTTC. Translation: CSASLRGVQYF.

This clone was counted once. The genes are TRBV5-6 and TRBJ2-5; 12 bases align to TRBD2. The CDR3 extends over 17 amino acids. J gave up 5 bases and V 6 bases, and 14 bases lay outside the gene matches. The germline CDR1 and CDR2 sequences are SGHDT and YYEEEE. Here the CDR3 DNA reads TGTGCCAGCAACCCTACCGCTAGCGGGGGGGCCTATGAGACCCAGTACTTC. Amino acid sequence: CASNPTASGGAYETQYF.

The J gene is TRBJ2-7, the V gene TRBV28; 7 bases are a match to TRBD2. After removal of 6 bases from V and 0 bases from J, the junction contained 8 bases not matched to a gene. The CDR3 covers 15 residues. Germline values: CDR1 MDHEN, CDR2 SYDVKM. The CDR3 DNA reads TGTGCCAGCAGCGAAAGCGGGGCTTACTCCTACGAGCAGTACTTC. This encodes CASSESGAYSYEQYF. The whole variable domain, filled in from reference TRBV28 and TRBJ2-7, reads DVKVTQSSRYLVKRTGEKVFLECVQDMDHENMFWYRQDPGLGLRLIYFSYDVKMKEKGDIPEGYSVSREKKERFSLILESASTNQTSMYLCASSESGAYSYEQYFGPGTRLTVT.

The chain combines TRBV5-6 with TRBJ2-5; D gene ambiguous. V lost 2 bases to trimming and J lost 5 bases, with 7 bases between them. From germline, CDR1 is SGHDT and CDR2 YYEEEE. The CDR3 loop spans 12 amino acids. DNA of the CDR3: TGTGCCAGCAGCTTTATGCAGGAGACCCAGTACTTC. Protein sequence: CASSFMQETQYF.

This chain joins TRBV28 and TRBJ2-7; D gene ambiguous. The CDR3 loop spans 15 amino acids. Per germline, CDR1 MDHEN and CDR2 SYDVKM. V lost 5 bases, J lost 4 bases, and 18 bases lay in between. CDR3 sequence: CASSTTYNDVYEQYF. The CDR3 DNA sequence: TGTGCCAGCAGTACTACTTATAATGACGTATACGAGCAGTACTTC.

The V gene is TRBV28, the J gene TRBJ2-7; 7 positions agree with TRBD1. Germline V gene lookup returns CDR1 MDHEN and CDR2 SYDVKM. Unmatched junction bases numbered 7, after V lost 5 bases and J lost 3 bases. The CDR3 loop spans 14 amino acids. CDR3 coding DNA: TGTGCCAGCAGTCCCTGGGACAGATACTACGAGCAGTACTTC. As protein: CASSPWDRYYEQYF.

J is TRBJ1-3 and V is TRBV7-2; 9 nucleotides line up with TRBD1. The CDR3 consists of 17 residues. Trimming removed 5 bases from V and 0 bases from J; junction bases left unmatched: 8. Germline CDR1 is SGHTA and CDR2 is FQGNSA. The CDR3 DNA sequence: TGTGCCAGCAGCCCGGTGGGACAGGGCAGCTCTGGAAACACCATATATTTT. It is translated as CASSPVGQGSSGNTIYF. Supplemented by reference TRBV7-2 and TRBJ1-3, the full variable domain reads GAGVSQSPSNKVTEKGKDVELRCDPISGHTALYWYRQSLGQGLEFLIYFQGNSAPDKSGLPSDRFSAERTGGSVSTLTIQRTQQEDSAVYLCASSPVGQGSSGNTIYFGEGSWLTVV.

The J gene is TRBJ1-1, the V gene TRBV7-9, with a weak D call TRBD1 (5 bases). Germline CDR1 SEHNR, CDR2 FQNEAQ (reference sequence). CDR3 length: 15 amino acids. Trimming shortened V by 0 bases and J by 1 base, and 9 bases separated the two germline ends. In DNA, the CDR3 is TGTGCCAGCAGCTTAGCGGCGGGGCCGAACACTGAAGCTTTCTTT. Translating gives CASSLAAGPNTEAFF.

The CDR3 nucleotides are TGTGCCAGCAGCTCGGGAACAACTAATGAAAAACTGTTTTTT. It yields the protein CASSSGTTNEKLFF. The chain has TRBV27 and TRBJ1-4, with D unresolved. The CDR3 consists of 14 residues. V was pared by 6 bases and J by 0 bases, with 8 bases between. The germline gives CDR1 MNHEY, CDR2 SMNVEV (reference sequence).

This clone was observed a single time. V usage is TRBV10-3 and J usage is TRBJ1-2; D remains ambiguous. The V end lost 4 bases, the J end lost 4 bases, and 16 bases lay between the germline ends. Germline V gene lookup returns CDR1 ENHRY and CDR2 SYGVKD. The CDR3 has 15 residues. CDR3 sequence (DNA): TGTGCCATCAGTGGGGCATTGGGAGTTGTCTATGGCTACACCTTC. Translation gives CAISGALGVVYGYTF.

This chain links TRBV10-3 with TRBJ2-5; 14 positions match TRBD2. The CDR3 runs 19 residues. After removal of 0 bases from V and 5 bases from J, the junction contained 11 bases not matched to a gene. Germline V gene data show CDR1 as ENHRY and CDR2 as SYGVKD. The CDR3: CAISESPPLTSGGAETQYF. CDR3 DNA: TGTGCCATCAGTGAGTCCCCCCCCCTGACTAGCGGGGGGGCGGAGACCCAGTACTTC.

The CDR3 DNA is TGTGCCAGCAGCCAAACTAGCGGGGGTGGGGATACGCAGTATTTT. As protein: CASSQTSGGGDTQYF. The genes are TRBV14 and TRBJ2-3, with 11 bases aligning to TRBD2. The CDR3 is 15 residues long. Per germline, CDR1 SGHDN and CDR2 FVKESK. V gave up 2 bases and J gave up 6 bases; unmatched junction bases: 4. The complete variable domain, with remaining parts taken from reference TRBV14 and TRBJ2-3, reads EAGVTQFPSHSVIEKGQTVTLRCDPISGHDNLYWYRRVMGKEIKFLLHFVKESKQDESGMPNNRFLAERTGGTYSTLKVQPAELEDSGVYFCASSQTSGGGDTQYFGPGTRLTVL.

The V and J genes are TRBV5-1 and TRBJ2-5, with 7 bases that match TRBD1. Germline V lookup: CDR1 SGHRS, CDR2 YFSETQ. The junction had 1 base not matched to a gene; V was cut back by 2 bases and J by 0 bases. This CDR3 spans 14 amino acids. The CDR3 loop is CASSLQGHQETQYF. CDR3 in DNA: TGCGCCAGCAGCTTACAGGGGCACCAAGAGACCCAGTACTTC.

Regarding this clone: One end of the junction is discordant with germline, which a read error may explain. The chain carries TRBV9 and TRBJ2-1; D uncertain. Germline V gene sequence: CDR1 SGDLS, CDR2 YYNGEE. The CDR3 is 13 amino acids. The CDR3 region has the DNA TGTGCCAGCAGCGTCGACTCCTCCAATGAGCAGTTCTTC. This translates into CASSVDSSNEQFF.

The chain combines TRBV5-1 with TRBJ2-7, with D uncertain. Germline CDR1 is SGHRS and CDR2 is YFSETQ. V shed 0 bases and J shed 2 bases, with 6 bases lying between them. The CDR3 runs to 13 residues. Here the CDR3 DNA reads TGCGCCAGCAGCTTGGGGCCCGCCTACGAGCAGTACTTC. Its protein is CASSLGPAYEQYF.

The J gene is TRBJ2-7, the V gene TRBV11-2, with 7 bases matching TRBD2. CDR1 and CDR2 (germline): SGHAT, FQNNGV. The CDR3 spans 16 residues. The junction had 6 bases not matched to a gene; V was cut back by 1 base and J by 0 bases. The CDR3 region is CASSLGGTISSYEQYF. CDR3 nucleotides: TGTGCCAGCAGCTTAGGCGGGACTATAAGCTCCTACGAGCAGTACTTC.

The CDR3 sequence is CASSRPAPGGAYEQYF. CDR3 in DNA: TGTGCCAGCAGCCGCCCAGCGCCCGGAGGGGCCTACGAGCAGTACTTC. This chain joins TRBV28 and TRBJ2-7; weak D call: TRBD2 (6 bases). Trimming took off 6 bases at V and 2 bases at J, with 20 bases between the two ends. Looked up from germline, CDR1 is MDHEN and CDR2 is SYDVKM. The CDR3 has 16 amino acids.

This sequence joins TRBV6-1 and TRBJ1-5; D not resolved. Trimming stripped 6 bases from V and 4 bases from J, with 16 bases between. The CDR3 sequence is 15 residues long. Looked up from germline, CDR1 is MNHNS and CDR2 is SASEGT. The CDR3 reads CASRGGEARNQPQHF. For the CDR3, the DNA is TGTGCCAGCAGGGGCGGGGAGGCTCGAAATCAGCCCCAGCATTTT.

The chain couples TRBV28 to TRBJ2-3; no reliable D call. The CDR3 is made up of 13 amino acids. Trimming took 5 bases from V and 5 from J, leaving 11 bases between them. CDR1 is MDHEN, CDR2 SYDVKM, per germline. The CDR3 DNA sequence: TGTGCCAGCAGTCCTTTCGGTAGAGATACGCAGTATTTT. Translating gives CASSPFGRDTQYF.